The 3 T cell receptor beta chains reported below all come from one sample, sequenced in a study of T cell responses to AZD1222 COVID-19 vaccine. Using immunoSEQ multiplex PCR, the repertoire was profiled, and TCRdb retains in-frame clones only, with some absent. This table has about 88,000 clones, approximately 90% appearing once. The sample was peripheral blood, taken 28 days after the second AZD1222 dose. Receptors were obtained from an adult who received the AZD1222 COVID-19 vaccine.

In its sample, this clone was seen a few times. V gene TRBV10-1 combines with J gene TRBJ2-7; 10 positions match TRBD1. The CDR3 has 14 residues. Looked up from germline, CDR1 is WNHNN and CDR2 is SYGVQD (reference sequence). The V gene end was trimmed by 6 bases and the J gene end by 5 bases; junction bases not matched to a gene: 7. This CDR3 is CASSSRTGGNEQYF. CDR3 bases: TGCGCCAGCAGCTCTAGGACAGGGGGGAACGAGCAGTACTTC.

CDR3 nucleotide sequence: TGTGCCAGCAGCGATACTGGCCGAACGAACACCGGGGAGCTGTTTTTT. Protein: CASSDTGRTNTGELFF. V gene TRBV5-6 combines with J gene TRBJ2-2; D gene ambiguous. Trimming took off 4 bases at V and 0 bases at J, with 13 bases between the two ends. Germline V gives CDR1 SGHDT, CDR2 YYEEEE. The CDR3 extends over 16 amino acids.

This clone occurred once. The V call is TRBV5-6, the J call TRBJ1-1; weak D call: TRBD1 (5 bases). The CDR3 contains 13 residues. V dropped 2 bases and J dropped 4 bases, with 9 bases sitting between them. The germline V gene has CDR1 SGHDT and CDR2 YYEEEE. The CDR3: CASSFAGGTEAFF. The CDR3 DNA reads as TGTGCCAGCAGCTTCGCCGGGGGCACTGAAGCTTTCTTT.